This TCR beta chain was captured in a study of T-cell memory formation after mild COVID-19. The V gene lost 4 bases and the J gene lost 7 bases, with 18 bases spanning the gap. The germline V gene has CDR1 SGHVS and CDR2 FQNEAQ. The CDR3 consists of 15 residues. Each CDR3 protein gets one entry after TCRdb re-called the 5' RACE reads with MiXCR. The sample lists around 110,000 distinct CDR3 sequences, 15% to 20% seen once, with 28% in the top ten. To note about this clonotype: Its antigen remains unknown.

Findings and caveats of the study: Clones that contracted from day 15 to 85 had balanced CD4/CD8; later expanders were CD4+ biased.

This chain connects TRBV7-8 to TRBJ2-3; TRBD2 might be the D (6 bases). Sequenced: PBMCs or a T cell subset sorted from them (not recorded which). This receptor was taken from an adult woman who had mild COVID-19 (a few samples of this study predate the infection). Cell type and time point are not known. The CDR3 is CASSSGTGSVHTQYF. The CDR3 DNA reads TGTGCCAGCAGCTCCGGGACTGGTTCTGTTCATACGCAGTATTTT.